Below, one TCR beta chain is given with its context. V dropped 5 bases and J dropped 7; count of bases not matched to a gene: 9. The CDR3 length is 15 residues. Germline V gene lookup returns CDR1 SGHTA and CDR2 FQGNSA. These data are taken from a study of shared clonotypes between healthy human individuals. Naivety among CD8 cells was defined by CD45RO negativity and positive CCR7 selection, thereby excluding terminally differentiated effector memory CD45RA+ cells. Some clones are missing from TCRdb's copy, which holds only in-frame ones; the method was immunoSEQ multiplex PCR. The profile shows millions of clones, about 95% of them singletons.

The rearrangement joins TRBV7-2 to TRBJ1-5; TRBD1 agrees at 9 bases. Sequencing input: naive CD8+ T cells sorted from blood. This sequence was found in a man younger than 35 in good health. The CDR3 loop reads CASSEWGQGEQPQHF. The CDR3 coding sequence is TGTGCCAGCAGCGAATGGGGACAGGGCGAACAGCCCCAGCATTTT.